The rows below give T cell receptor beta chains drawn from one sample of a study of T cell changes during pregnancy in multiple sclerosis. Assay: immunoSEQ multiplex PCR; the TCRdb copy retains only in-frame clones and omits some. Counted here are 35,000 or so clones, over 85% occurring once; the ten biggest clones make up 0.7% to 0.85%. The source material was CD4+ T cells from peripheral blood mononuclear cells, sampled after pregnancy. All receptors derive from a female donor in good health, enrolled as a control in a pregnancy study. Both conserved end residues are part of each CDR3. The D gene is left open where the match is weak. Clone size is given for some rows only: seen once, a few or many times, or a class if the clone is expanded.

V gene	D gene	J gene	clone size	CDR3 protein	CDR3 DNA
TRBV13	.	TRBJ2-2	.	CASSRGWGELFF	TGTGCCAGCAGCCGCGGTTGGGGGGAGCTGTTTTTT
TRBV19	TRBD2	TRBJ2-7	.	CASSMLAGGSMGEQYF	TGTGCCAGTAGTATGCTAGCGGGGGGCTCTATGGGCGAGCAGTACTTC
TRBV6-1	TRBD1	TRBJ1-2	.	CASSPSRDRSYGYTF	TGTGCCAGCAGTCCTTCCCGGGACAGGAGTTATGGCTACACCTTC
TRBV4-3	.	TRBJ1-1	.	CASSQDLVTSTEAFF	TGCGCCAGCAGCCAAGATCTAGTCACCTCCACTGAAGCTTTCTTT
TRBV4-1	TRBD1	TRBJ1-5	.	CASSLSIQGTGVLWPQHF	TGCGCCAGCAGCCTTTCCATTCAAGGGACAGGGGTGTTGTGGCCCCAGCATTTT
TRBV6-4	.	TRBJ1-1	.	CASSGTENTEAFF	TGTGCCAGCAGTGGGACAGAGAACACTGAAGCTTTCTTT
TRBV25-1	TRBD1	TRBJ1-2	once	CASSEFLDRGNYGYTF	TGTGCCAGCAGTGAATTCCTCGACAGGGGGAACTATGGCTACACCTTC
TRBV6-5	TRBD1	TRBJ1-1	.	CASSYFSGGRTEAFF	TGTGCCAGCAGTTACTTCTCAGGGGGCCGCACTGAAGCTTTCTTT
TRBV7-7	.	TRBJ2-3	.	CASSLGQATDTQYF	TGTGCTAGCAGCTTAGGGCAGGCCACAGATACGCAGTATTTT
TRBV6-6	.	TRBJ1-1	.	CASSYRTVADTEAFF	TGTGCCAGCAGTTACAGGACAGTTGCAGACACTGAAGCTTTCTTT
TRBV4-3	.	TRBJ1-1	once	CASSQEPDPGQTNTEAFF	TGCGCCAGCAGCCAAGAGCCCGATCCCGGACAGACGAACACTGAAGCTTTCTTT
TRBV18	TRBD2	TRBJ2-5	.	CASSPPAGLAGGETQYF	TGTGCCAGCTCACCACCGGCCGGACTAGCGGGTGGTGAGACCCAGTACTTC
TRBV5-1	TRBD1	TRBJ1-4	.	CASSQRGTANEKLFF	TGCGCCAGCAGCCAACGCGGGACAGCTAATGAAAAACTGTTTTTT
TRBV27	TRBD1	TRBJ1-2	.	CASSPGRGTHGYTF	TGTGCCTCGAGCCCCGGCAGGGGGACCCATGGCTACACCTTC
TRBV6-6	TRBD2	TRBJ2-1	once	CASSLGLAGGLDEQFF	TGTGCCAGCAGTTTGGGACTAGCGGGAGGGCTCGATGAGCAGTTCTTC
TRBV2	.	TRBJ1-1	.	CASSELKSGTEAFF	TGTGCCAGCAGTGAACTCAAATCGGGCACTGAAGCTTTCTTT
TRBV7-9	.	TRBJ1-6	once	CASRKQGGGDNSPLHF	TGTGCCAGCAGAAAACAGGGAGGGGGAGACAATTCACCCCTCCACTTT
TRBV7-3	.	TRBJ2-2	.	CASSRIPGTGELFF	TGTGCCAGCAGCCGTATTCCGGGCACCGGGGAGCTGTTTTTT
TRBV11-2	TRBD2	TRBJ2-2	.	CASSLTGGRDTGELFF	TGTGCCAGCAGCTTAACGGGGGGGCGGGACACCGGGGAGCTGTTTTTT
TRBV7-2	.	TRBJ2-3	.	CASSTKTGVTDTQYF	TGTGCCAGCAGCACCAAGACAGGTGTCACAGATACGCAGTATTTT
TRBV27	.	TRBJ1-3	.	CASIQSGGGSGNTIYF	TGTGCCAGCATCCAATCCGGCGGAGGCTCTGGAAACACCATATATTTT
TRBV19	.	TRBJ1-5	.	CASSTRPDSIQPQHF	TGTGCCAGTAGTACCCGGCCTGACAGCATCCAGCCCCAGCATTTT
TRBV15	.	TRBJ1-5	.	CASSTGNQPQHF	TGTGCCAGCTCGACAGGTAATCAGCCCCAGCATTTT
TRBV5-4	.	TRBJ1-3	.	CASSPYLGAGSGNTIYF	TGTGCCAGCAGCCCCTACCTTGGTGCGGGATCTGGAAACACCATATATTTT
TRBV6-6	TRBD1	TRBJ1-1	.	CASSYSGTGNTEAFF	TGTGCCAGCAGTTACTCCGGGACAGGGAACACTGAAGCTTTCTTT
TRBV27	.	TRBJ2-2	.	CATSLGATGELFF	TGTGCCACGTCTCTGGGGGCCACCGGGGAGCTGTTTTTT
TRBV5-6	.	TRBJ1-3	.	CASSLGPSGNTIYF	TGTGCCAGCAGCTTGGGGCCATCGGGAAACACCATATATTTT
TRBV4-1	TRBD1	TRBJ2-7	.	CASSQTFRDRAYEQYF	TGCGCCAGCAGCCAAACCTTCCGGGACAGGGCCTACGAGCAGTACTTC
TRBV5-6	TRBD1	TRBJ1-6	.	CASSLGQGLSPLHF	TGTGCCAGCAGCTTGGGACAGGGTTTGTCACCCCTCCACTTT
TRBV5-1	TRBD2	TRBJ2-3	.	CASSVNSGITDTQYF	TGCGCCAGCAGCGTCAATAGCGGGATCACAGATACGCAGTATTTT
TRBV7-9	TRBD2	TRBJ2-5	.	CASSLRTGGETQYF	TGTGCCAGCAGCTTAAGGACGGGGGGGGAGACCCAGTACTTC
TRBV28	.	TRBJ2-3	.	CASSSGGGGDTQYF	TGTGCCAGCAGCTCGGGCGGTGGAGGGGATACGCAGTATTTT
TRBV11-1	TRBD2	TRBJ2-1	.	CASSSPGLASSYNEQFF	TGTGCCAGCAGCTCACCGGGACTAGCGAGCTCCTACAATGAGCAGTTCTTC
TRBV7-7	TRBD2	TRBJ2-2	.	CASSHPGGAPGELFF	TGTGCCAGCAGCCACCCCGGGGGGGCTCCCGGGGAGCTGTTTTTT
TRBV6-4	TRBD1	TRBJ1-2	once	CASSEDRGRPLYGYTF	TGTGCCAGCAGTGAGGACAGGGGAAGACCCCTATATGGCTACACCTTC
TRBV5-6	.	TRBJ2-3	.	CASSLVVGPSGEYTDTQYF	TGTGCCAGCAGCTTGGTGGTCGGGCCGTCAGGGGAATACACAGATACGCAGTATTTT
TRBV27	.	TRBJ1-1	once	CASNTLGGTTEAFF	TGTGCCAGCAATACGCTGGGGGGGACCACTGAAGCTTTCTTT
TRBV11-2	.	TRBJ1-2	.	CASSLGPEIYGYTF	TGTGCCAGCAGCTTAGGGCCGGAGATCTATGGCTACACCTTC
TRBV7-3	TRBD2	TRBJ2-3	.	CASSLTALAGVSTDTQYF	TGTGCCAGCAGCTTAACGGCGCTAGCGGGGGTTTCCACAGATACGCAGTATTTT
TRBV19	.	TRBJ2-2	.	CASSTRTDPTGELFF	TGTGCCAGTAGTACCCGGACAGACCCCACCGGGGAGCTGTTTTTT
TRBV19	TRBD1	TRBJ2-7	.	CASESAGGEQYF	TGTGCCAGTGAGAGCGCAGGGGGCGAGCAGTACTTC
TRBV18	.	TRBJ1-2	.	CASSREPEVYGYTF	TGTGCCAGCTCCCGGGAGCCAGAGGTCTATGGCTACACCTTC
TRBV9	.	TRBJ2-5	.	CASSVTSLETQYF	TGTGCCAGCAGCGTCACTTCTCTAGAGACCCAGTACTTC
TRBV28	TRBD1	TRBJ1-1	.	CASRDRANTEAFF	TGTGCCAGCAGGGACAGGGCGAACACTGAAGCTTTCTTT
TRBV29-1	.	TRBJ1-1	.	CSVEVGGVRGGAFF	TGCAGCGTTGAAGTGGGAGGGGTTCGAGGGGGAGCTTTCTTT
TRBV9	.	TRBJ2-1	.	CASSVSPQDNNEQFF	TGTGCCAGCAGCGTAAGCCCGCAGGACAACAATGAGCAGTTCTTC
TRBV19	.	TRBJ2-5	.	CASSPEGQETQYF	TGTGCCAGTAGCCCGGAGGGCCAAGAGACCCAGTACTTC
TRBV7-9	TRBD2	TRBJ2-7	.	CASSPRGTSGVLYEQYF	TGTGCCAGCAGCCCCCGGGGGACTAGCGGTGTGTTGTACGAGCAGTACTTC
TRBV29-1	.	TRBJ1-2	.	CSVAGAGGYTF	TGCAGCGTTGCAGGCGCGGGAGGCTACACCTTC
TRBV11-2	.	TRBJ1-1	.	CASTALGDSEAFF	TGTGCCAGCACCGCTCTGGGTGACAGTGAAGCTTTCTTT
TRBV15	.	TRBJ2-7	.	CATSREEGSRSSYEQYF	TGTGCCACCAGCAGAGAGGAAGGAAGCAGGTCCTCCTACGAGCAGTACTTC
TRBV9	TRBD1	TRBJ1-5	.	CASSPGGQGDSQPQHF	TGTGCCAGCAGCCCCGGGGGACAGGGGGATAGTCAGCCCCAGCATTTT
TRBV6-5	TRBD2	TRBJ2-5	.	CASSYLAGKETQYF	TGTGCCAGCAGTTACCTAGCGGGGAAAGAGACCCAGTACTTC